The 20 T cell receptor beta chains given below trace back to one sample, sequenced in a study of blood T cell repertoires in COVID-19 (dated by TCRdb to 2018 to 2021). Receptor libraries were prepared by the immunoSEQ multiplex PCR assay. As stored in TCRdb, this immuneACCESS dataset retains in-frame rearrangements with V and J assigned. A fraction of the clones does not appear; measured against another copy, unresolved V genes explain less than half of the discrepancy, and the remainder lacks a known reason. Across this sample there are fewer than 350,000 clones, with about 87% seen only once. The ten top clones hold 7.5% to 10% of the sample. The specimen sequenced was peripheral blood. These receptors originate from a man in his thirties or forties with COVID-19, enrolled during active disease.

This rearrangement joins TRBV2 to TRBJ1-1, with 10 bases aligning to TRBD1. CDR3 length: 15 residues. V was pared by 4 bases and J by 4 bases, with 6 bases of the junction left unmatched. Germline loops: CDR1 SNHLY, CDR2 FYNNEI. The CDR3 bases are TGTGCCAGCAGTGGGACAGGGGGATGGATCACTGAAGCTTTCTTT. It codes for CASSGTGGWITEAFF.

V and J are TRBV3-1 (or the pseudogene TRBV3-2) and TRBJ2-5; 8 positions match TRBD1. Germline trimming cut 3 bases from V and 5 bases from J; bases unmatched to any gene: 5. CDR3 size: 14 residues. CDR1 LGHDT and CDR2 YNNKEL come from the germline V gene (reference sequence). CDR3 sequence (DNA): TGTGCCAGCAGCCACGGACAGGGTAGGGAGACCCAGTACTTC. Translated, it gives CASSHGQGRETQYF.

The chain has TRBV4-3 and TRBJ2-7, with D perhaps matching TRBD1 (5 bases). Trimming pared 0 bases from V and 2 bases from J, leaving 11 bases between. Germline V gene sequence: CDR1 LGHNA, CDR2 YSLEER. This CDR3 region has 15 residues. This CDR3 is CASSQDLGRAYEQYF. The CDR3 DNA reads TGCGCCAGCAGCCAAGACCTCGGCAGGGCCTACGAGCAGTACTTC.

The chain is built from TRBV7-2 and TRBJ2-7, with TRBD2 identical over 8 bases. The germline CDR1 and CDR2 sequences are SGHTA and FQGNSA. The CDR3 is made up of 16 amino acids. V trimming: 1 base; J trimming: 2 bases; junction bases outside the gene matches: 7. DNA for the CDR3: TGTGCCAGCAGCTTAGGGATTCGGGGGGGAACCTACGAGCAGTACTTC. Translated: CASSLGIRGGTYEQYF.

The rearrangement links TRBV7-3 to TRBJ2-5; a possible D gene is TRBD2 (7 bases). The V end lost 1 base, the J end lost 5 bases, and 11 bases lay between the germline ends. The CDR3 covers 14 residues. Looked up from germline, CDR1 is SGHTA and CDR2 is FQGTGA. CDR3 protein: CASSLKGGAETQYF. In nucleotides, the CDR3 is TGTGCCAGCAGCTTAAAGGGGGGGGCGGAGACCCAGTACTTC.

The V call is TRBV3-1 (or the pseudogene TRBV3-2), the J call TRBJ1-1; tentatively, D is TRBD1 (5 bases). CDR3 length: 14 residues. Germline V lookup: CDR1 LGHDT, CDR2 YNNKEL (reference sequence). Trimming took 2 bases from V and 6 from J, leaving 13 bases between them. The CDR3 nucleotides are TGTGCCAGCAGCCAACTTTGGGGGGACTCTGAAGCTTTCTTT. Encoded protein: CASSQLWGDSEAFF.

The V call is TRBV27, the J call TRBJ2-1, with TRBD2 identical over 10 bases. With V trimmed by 5 bases and J by 1 base, 14 bases remained unmatched. Germline assignment: CDR1 MNHEY and CDR2 SMNVEV (reference sequence). The CDR3 covers 19 residues. In DNA, the CDR3 is TGTGCCAGCAGTCCCCCGGGACTAGCGAAAGGTGGGTCCTACAATGAGCAGTTCTTC. Its translation: CASSPPGLAKGGSYNEQFF.

CDR3 bases: TGTGCCAGCAGCTTAGATCAGGGGGTAATAGGGAAGACTGAAGCTTTCTTT. As protein: CASSLDQGVIGKTEAFF. The chain recombines TRBV7-9 with TRBJ1-1; TRBD1 aligns across 7 bases. The CDR3 extends over 17 amino acids. CDR1 is SEHNR and CDR2 is FQNEAQ in the germline V gene (reference sequence). V lost 1 base and J lost 5; bases outside the gene matches: 13. The full variable domain, rest sourced from reference TRBV7-9 and TRBJ1-1, is DTGVSQNPRHKITKRGQNVTFRCDPISEHNRLYWYRQTLGQGPEFLTYFQNEAQLEKSRLLSDRFSAERPKGSFSTLEIQRTEQGDSAMYLCASSLDQGVIGKTEAFFGQGTRLTVV.

V and J are TRBV7-9 and TRBJ1-2, with 7 nucleotides matching TRBD1. The V and J ends lost 8 bases and 3 bases, in that order; junction bases with no gene match: 6. Germline V gives CDR1 SEHNR, CDR2 FQNEAQ (reference sequence). This CDR3 contains 13 residues. CDR3 residues: CASPGGRDYGYTF. CDR3 DNA sequence: TGTGCCAGCCCAGGGGGAAGGGACTATGGCTACACCTTC.

This clone was seen only once. V usage is TRBV9 and J usage is TRBJ2-3, with TRBD1 matching 9 bases. The V segment lost 3 bases and the J segment 5 bases; nucleotides outside the gene matches: 4. CDR1 and CDR2 (germline): SGDLS, YYNGEE. The CDR3 contains 14 residues. CDR3 region: CASSAGQGLDTQYF. DNA of the CDR3: TGTGCCAGCAGCGCCGGACAGGGGCTAGATACGCAGTATTTT.

This sequence joins TRBV10-3 and TRBJ2-1; a weak D match, TRBD2 (6 bases). Per germline, CDR1 ENHRY and CDR2 SYGVKD. The CDR3 contains 12 residues. Trimming took off 4 bases at V and 13 bases at J, with 14 bases between the two ends. As DNA, the CDR3 is TGTGCCATCAGTGGGACCCCGGGACTTCAGTTCTTC. Its translation is CAISGTPGLQFF.

V is TRBV6-2 or TRBV6-3 and J is TRBJ1-5, with 8 bases aligning to TRBD1. This CDR3 comprises 16 residues. The V gene end was trimmed by 5 bases and the J gene end by 2 bases; junction bases not matched to a gene: 8. The germline V gene has CDR1 MNHEY and CDR2 SVGEGT. CDR3 nucleotides: TGTGCCAGCAGTGGGCAGGGGGCGCTGGGCAATCAGCCCCAGCATTTT. Translating it yields CASSGQGALGNQPQHF.

This chain uses TRBV12-3 or TRBV12-4 with TRBJ2-1, with TRBD1 as a possible D gene (6 bases). The CDR3 is made up of 13 amino acids. V was pared by 6 bases and J by 5 bases, with 11 bases between. The CDR3 DNA reads as TGTGCCAGCAGCCTCAACAGGGACAATGAGCAGTTCTTC. It translates to CASSLNRDNEQFF.

This clone is a singleton in its sample. The DNA of the CDR3 is TGTGCCAGCAGTTGGTCAACTGCCACAGATACGCAGTATTTT. This encodes CASSWSTATDTQYF. The chain recombines TRBV28 with TRBJ2-3; no firm D call. The V gene's germline CDR1 is MDHEN and CDR2 SYDVKM. There are 14 residues in the CDR3. The V end lost 4 bases, the J end lost 2 bases, and 10 bases lay between the germline ends.

This clone was found once. The DNA of the CDR3 is TGCGCCAGCAGCTTGGGAATAGCGGGGGTCCTGAGGGAGCAGTACTTC. Translation: CASSLGIAGVLREQYF. The V call is TRBV5-1, the J call TRBJ2-7; 9 bases agree with TRBD2. V was pared by 0 bases and J by 7 bases, with 11 bases of the junction left unmatched. CDR1 SGHRS and CDR2 YFSETQ come from the germline V gene. This CDR3 region has 16 residues.

This clone is a singleton in its sample. This sequence joins TRBV5-1 and TRBJ2-7; TRBD1 matches 9 bases. The CDR3 consists of 17 residues. V was clipped by 0 bases and J by 1 base; unmatched bases: 8. CDR1 SGHRS and CDR2 YFSETQ come from the germline V gene. DNA for the CDR3: TGCGCCAGCAGCTTGGTCGGTGGGGGGACAGGGTCCTACGAGCAGTACTTC. Encoded protein: CASSLVGGGTGSYEQYF.

CDR3 loop: CATGGGLPLSGANVLTF. CDR3 DNA sequence: TGTGCCACCGGGGGGGGGCTCCCGTTGTCTGGGGCCAACGTCCTGACTTTC. The chain recombines TRBV27 with TRBJ2-6, with 8 bases lining up with TRBD2. CDR1 MNHEY and CDR2 SMNVEV come from the germline V gene (reference sequence). This CDR3 spans 17 amino acids. V lost 10 bases, J lost 1 base, and 12 bases stayed unmatched.

The V gene is TRBV29-1, the J gene TRBJ1-1, with D possibly being TRBD1 (6 bases). The V gene's germline CDR1 is SQVTM and CDR2 ANQGSEA. V was pared by 8 bases and J by 1 base, with 17 bases between. The CDR3 loop spans 14 amino acids. The CDR3 sequence is CSHRSGEGNTEAFF. Here the CDR3 DNA reads TGCAGCCACAGGTCAGGGGAAGGGAACACTGAAGCTTTCTTT. Looking up the rest from reference TRBV29-1 and TRBJ1-1 gives the full variable domain: SAVISQKPSRDICQRGTSLTIQCQVDSQVTMMFWYRQQPGQSLTLIATANQGSEATYESGFVIDKFPISRPNLTFSTLTVSNMSPEDSSIYLCSHRSGEGNTEAFFGQGTRLTVV.

This clone was counted many times. V usage is TRBV5-1 and J usage is TRBJ2-3; no clear D. Germline lookup yields CDR1 SGHRS and CDR2 YFSETQ. V shed 4 bases and J shed 0 bases, with 15 bases lying between them. The CDR3 totals 16 residues. The CDR3 DNA reads TGCGCCAGCAGCCCCCCCCTAGATGTAAGCACAGATACGCAGTATTTT. Translated, it gives CASSPPLDVSTDTQYF.

The chain recombines TRBV19 with TRBJ1-2, with TRBD1 identical over 7 bases. The germline CDR1 and CDR2 sequences are LNHDA and SQIVND (reference sequence). V shed 4 bases and J 5 bases; nucleotides not matched to a gene: 13. This CDR3 contains 16 residues. Written as DNA, the CDR3 is TGTGCCAGTAGTACCACCGGGACAGAGTCTTTGTATGGCTACACCTTC. Translation gives CASSTTGTESLYGYTF.